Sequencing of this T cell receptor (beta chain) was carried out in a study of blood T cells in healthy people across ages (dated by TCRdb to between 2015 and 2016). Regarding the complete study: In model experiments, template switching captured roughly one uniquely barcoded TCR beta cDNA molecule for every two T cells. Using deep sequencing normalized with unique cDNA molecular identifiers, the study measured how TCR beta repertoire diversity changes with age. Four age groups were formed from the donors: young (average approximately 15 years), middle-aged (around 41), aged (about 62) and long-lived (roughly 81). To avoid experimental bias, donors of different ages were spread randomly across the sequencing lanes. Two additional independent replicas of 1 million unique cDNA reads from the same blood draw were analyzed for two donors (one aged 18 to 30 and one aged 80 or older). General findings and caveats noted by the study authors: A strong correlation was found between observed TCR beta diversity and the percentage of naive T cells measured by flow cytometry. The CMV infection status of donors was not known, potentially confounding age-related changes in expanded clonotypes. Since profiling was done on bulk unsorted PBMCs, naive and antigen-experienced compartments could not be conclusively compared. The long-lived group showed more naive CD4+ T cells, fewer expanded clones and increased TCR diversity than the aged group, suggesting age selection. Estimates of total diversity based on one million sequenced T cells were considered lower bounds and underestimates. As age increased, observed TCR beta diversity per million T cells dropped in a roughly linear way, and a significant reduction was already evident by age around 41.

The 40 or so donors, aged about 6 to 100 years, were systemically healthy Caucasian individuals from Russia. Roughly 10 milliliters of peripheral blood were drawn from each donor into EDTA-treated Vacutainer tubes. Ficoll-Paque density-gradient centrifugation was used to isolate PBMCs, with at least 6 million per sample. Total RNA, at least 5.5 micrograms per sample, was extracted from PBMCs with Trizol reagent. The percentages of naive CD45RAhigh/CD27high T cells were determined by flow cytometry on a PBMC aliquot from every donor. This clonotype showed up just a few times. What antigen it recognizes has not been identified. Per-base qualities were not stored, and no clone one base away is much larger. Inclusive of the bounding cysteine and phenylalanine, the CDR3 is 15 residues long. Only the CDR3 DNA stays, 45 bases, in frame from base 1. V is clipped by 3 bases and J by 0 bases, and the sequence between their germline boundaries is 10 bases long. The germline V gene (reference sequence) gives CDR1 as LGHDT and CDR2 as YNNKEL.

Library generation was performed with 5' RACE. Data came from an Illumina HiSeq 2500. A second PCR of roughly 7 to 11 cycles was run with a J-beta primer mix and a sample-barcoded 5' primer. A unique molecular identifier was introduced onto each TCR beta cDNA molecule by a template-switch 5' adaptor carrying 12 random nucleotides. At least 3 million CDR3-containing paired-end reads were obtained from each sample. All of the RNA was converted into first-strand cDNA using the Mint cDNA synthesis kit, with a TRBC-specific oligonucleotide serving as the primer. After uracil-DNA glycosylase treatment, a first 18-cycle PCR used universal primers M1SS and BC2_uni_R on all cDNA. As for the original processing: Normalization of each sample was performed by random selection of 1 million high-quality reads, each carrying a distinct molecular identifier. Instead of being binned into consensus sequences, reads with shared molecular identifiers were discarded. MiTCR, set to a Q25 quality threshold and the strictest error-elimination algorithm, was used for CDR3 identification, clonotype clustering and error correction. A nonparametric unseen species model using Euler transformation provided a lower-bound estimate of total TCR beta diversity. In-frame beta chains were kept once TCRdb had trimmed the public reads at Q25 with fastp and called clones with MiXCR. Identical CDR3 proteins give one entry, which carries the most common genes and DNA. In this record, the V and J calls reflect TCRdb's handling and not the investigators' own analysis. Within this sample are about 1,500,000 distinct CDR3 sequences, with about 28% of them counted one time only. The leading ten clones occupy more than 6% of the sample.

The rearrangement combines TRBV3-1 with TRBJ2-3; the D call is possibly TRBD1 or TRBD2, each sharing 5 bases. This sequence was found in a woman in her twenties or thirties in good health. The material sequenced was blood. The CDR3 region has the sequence CASSQGDPSTDTQYF. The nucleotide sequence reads TGTGCCAGCAGCCAGGGGGATCCTAGCACAGATACGCAGTATTTT.